This T cell receptor (beta chain) emerged from a study of blood T cell repertoires in COVID-19. Across the whole study: Spain, Italy and the United States supplied samples that represented acute and convalescent COVID-19. In each case, the material was cDNA or gDNA derived from T cells, B-cell-depleted T cells, or PBMCs.

In the source study's methods: Amplification of reference gene primers was used by the study to estimate nucleated cell counts. TCRdb's copy holds only in-frame clones and misses some; the assay was immunoSEQ multiplex PCR. The V and J calls and clone size were taken over from that table, and D and trimming were inferred from the DNA. In the table there are around 180,000 clones, about 90% of which are singletons. The CDR3 is 17 amino acids. The V gene end was trimmed by 7 bases and the J gene end by 3 bases; junction bases not matched to a gene: 11. Germline CDR1 is SNHLY and CDR2 is FYNNEI. Input material: peripheral blood. The chain links TRBV2 to TRBJ1-6; 8 positions agree with TRBD1. This TCR derives from a man between 65 and 85 years old with active or convalescent COVID-19. This CDR3 reads CASTPGAGGFYNSPLHF. CDR3 sequence (DNA): TGTGCCAGCACCCCCGGGGCAGGGGGCTTCTATAATTCACCCCTCCACTTT.